Listed here are 20 T cell receptor beta chains from one sample, sequenced in a study of post-analysis software for immune sequencing data. Unique-molecular-identifier-tagged TCR beta cDNA libraries were used. A single record per CDR3 protein comes from TCRdb applying MiXCR to the PCR reads. In the table there are about 810,000 distinct CDR3 sequences, approximately 57% of which are singletons. Antigens for these TCRs are unknown. Study results and caveats: Controls had lower frequencies than patients of about five TRBV segments, which included TRBV5-6, TRBV5-1 and TRBV20-1.

What was sequenced was blood. The source is a girl aged 5-17 years with multiple sclerosis.

The chain carries TRBV12-5 and TRBJ2-3; the match to TRBD2 covers 10 bases. Trimming removed 3 bases from V and 4 bases from J; junction bases left unmatched: 7. This CDR3 contains 16 residues. Germline CDR1 is LGHNT and CDR2 is FRNRAP. The CDR3 DNA is TGTGCTAGTGGTTTAGCAGCGGGAGGGTTCCCAGATACGCAGTATTTT. Translated: CASGLAAGGFPDTQYF.

The chain has TRBV20-1 and TRBJ2-7, with TRBD1 identical over 7 bases. V trimming: 5 bases; J trimming: 0 bases; junction bases outside the gene matches: 7. CDR3 length: 14 amino acids. Germline loops: CDR1 DFQATT, CDR2 SNEGSKA (reference sequence). The CDR3 sequence: CSADRASSSYEQYF. DNA of the CDR3: TGCAGTGCTGACAGGGCCTCTAGCTCCTACGAGCAGTACTTC.

This clonotype was observed a handful of times. J is TRBJ1-2 and V is TRBV6-1; D not certain. The germline V gene has CDR1 MNHNS and CDR2 SASEGT. The CDR3 is 13 amino acids. The V gene lost 9 bases and the J gene lost 11 bases, with 22 bases spanning the gap. Here the CDR3 reads CASLVPGSEQYTF. CDR3 in DNA: TGTGCCAGTCTTGTCCCGGGCTCCGAACAGTACACCTTC.

This clonotype was recorded a few times. This chain joins TRBV20-1 and TRBJ2-7; 9 positions agree with TRBD2. Trimming took 3 bases from V and 3 from J; bases not matched to a gene: 6. Germline CDR1 and CDR2: DFQATT and SNEGSKA (reference sequence). CDR3 length equals 14 residues. This CDR3 is CSASRAGGFYEQYF. The CDR3 DNA reads TGCAGTGCTAGTAGGGCGGGGGGGTTCTACGAGCAGTACTTC.

This clonotype was seen only a few times. CDR3 in amino acids: CASSLEDRVSYEQYF. In DNA form, the CDR3 reads TGTGCCAGCAGCTTGGAGGACAGGGTCTCCTACGAGCAGTACTTC. The rearrangement uses TRBV7-6 and TRBJ2-7, with 8 nucleotides matching TRBD1. The germline V gene encodes CDR1 SGHVS and CDR2 FNYEAQ. V lost 3 bases, J lost 0 bases, and 4 bases stayed unmatched. The CDR3 sequence is 15 residues long.

Ten or more counts support this clonotype. Mismatch with germline at one junction end may stem from a read error. This chain joins TRBV5-1 and TRBJ2-7; possibly TRBD1 or TRBD2 for D (5 bases each). Germline V gene sequence: CDR1 SGHRS, CDR2 YFSETQ. CDR3 length equals 14 residues. CDR3 region: CASSLGDGSYEQYF. Written as DNA, the CDR3 is TGTGCCAGCAGCTTAGGGGACGGTTCCTACGAGCAGTACTTC.

The V gene is TRBV27, the J gene TRBJ2-1; perhaps TRBD2 as D (6 bases). The CDR3 is 14 residues long. V dropped 2 bases and J dropped 8 bases, with 13 bases sitting between them. Germline V gene data show CDR1 as MNHEY and CDR2 as SMNVEV (reference sequence). CDR3 residues: CASSLLGASDEQFF. DNA of the CDR3: TGTGCCAGCAGTTTACTAGGGGCTAGCGATGAGCAGTTCTTC.

The table lists this clonotype with a few counts. The CDR3 loop reads CASSLKDRGPYGYTF. The CDR3 DNA follows: TGTGCCAGCAGCCTAAAGGACAGGGGGCCGTATGGCTACACCTTC. The chain couples TRBV3-1 to TRBJ1-2; 11 nucleotides align to TRBD1. This CDR3 region has 15 residues. J lost 5 bases, V lost 4 bases, and 6 bases had no gene match. Germline V lookup: CDR1 LGHDT, CDR2 YNNKEL (reference sequence).

This chain links TRBV12-3 or TRBV12-4 with TRBJ2-7; D remains ambiguous. V lost 6 bases, J lost 0 bases, and 15 bases lay in between. The CDR3 contains 15 residues. The CDR3 is CASSYAGLSSYEQYF. The CDR3 DNA follows: TGTGCCAGCAGCTATGCAGGCCTTAGCTCCTACGAGCAGTACTTC.

The chain employs TRBV12-3 or TRBV12-4 and TRBJ1-2, with 8 bases aligning to TRBD1. CDR3 length: 16 residues. V trimming: 5 bases; J trimming: 0 bases; junction bases outside the gene matches: 8. The CDR3 DNA reads TGTGCCAGCAGTCGGACAGGGTTATATACTAACTATGGCTACACCTTC. Translating it yields CASSRTGLYTNYGYTF.

The CDR3 loop is CAISGVKAGGYTF. CDR3 nucleotides: TGTGCCATCAGTGGGGTGAAGGCGGGGGGCTACACCTTC. The gene calls are TRBV10-3 and TRBJ1-2; D unclear. In germline, CDR1 is ENHRY, CDR2 SYGVKD. Trimming pared 4 bases from V and 8 bases from J, leaving 14 bases between. The CDR3 spans 13 residues.

The V call is TRBV12-3 or TRBV12-4, the J call TRBJ1-2; the D is unclear. Trimming took off 6 bases at V and 6 bases at J, with 14 bases between the two ends. The CDR3 covers 13 residues. The CDR3 DNA reads as TGTGCCAGCAGCCCCCTTGTAGGTGATGGCTACACCTTC. Its protein is CASSPLVGDGYTF.

This chain connects TRBV7-9 to TRBJ2-1, with 10 bases matching TRBD2. The V gene end was trimmed by 5 bases and the J gene end by 10 bases; junction bases not matched to a gene: 11. In germline, CDR1 is SEHNR, CDR2 FQNEAQ (reference sequence). The CDR3 runs 15 residues. The CDR3 here is CASSPDGLAAKEQFF. CDR3 in DNA: TGTGCCAGCAGCCCAGACGGACTAGCGGCTAAAGAGCAGTTCTTC.

The chain is built from TRBV2 and TRBJ2-7; TRBD1 might be the D (5 bases). This CDR3 region has 14 residues. Germline V gene data show CDR1 as SNHLY and CDR2 as FYNNEI. V was cut by 3 bases and J by 3 bases, with 12 bases left in between. The CDR3 DNA follows: TGTGCCAGCAGTGACTACGGACAAGGCTACGAGCAGTACTTC. Translated, it gives CASSDYGQGYEQYF.

The table lists this clonotype with a few counts. The rearrangement joins TRBV29-1 to TRBJ2-1, with D hard to call. Germline CDR1 SQVTM, CDR2 ANQGSEA. V lost 4 bases to trimming and J lost 3 bases, with 7 bases between them. This CDR3 is built from 12 residues. The CDR3 region is CSVALNYNEQFF. The CDR3 nucleotides are TGCAGCGTTGCGTTAAACTACAATGAGCAGTTCTTC.

This chain's CDR3 is CASSRWRGTALDYGYTF. CDR3 in DNA: TGTGCCAGCAGCCGTTGGCGGGGTACCGCACTAGACTATGGCTACACCTTC. The rearrangement uses TRBV28 and TRBJ1-2, with D unclear. Germline V lookup: CDR1 MDHEN, CDR2 SYDVKM. The CDR3 is made up of 17 amino acids. V was shortened by 6 bases and J by 3 bases, with 23 bases between the two germline ends.

The CDR3 sequence is CASSHGKNTEAFF. Written as DNA, the CDR3 is TGCGCCAGCAGCCATGGCAAGAACACTGAAGCTTTCTTT. This rearrangement joins TRBV4-1 to TRBJ1-1; no definite D call. Germline values: CDR1 MGHRA, CDR2 YSYEKL. V was shortened by 3 bases and J by 1 base, with 6 bases between the two germline ends. There are 13 residues in the CDR3.

This clonotype turned up a few times. The chain recombines TRBV5-1 with TRBJ2-2, with no clear D. There are 14 residues in the CDR3. Looked up from germline, CDR1 is SGHRS and CDR2 is YFSETQ. The V gene lost 1 base and the J gene lost 1 base, with 5 bases spanning the gap. This chain's CDR3 is CASSLLGNTGELFF. CDR3 bases: TGCGCCAGCAGCTTGTTGGGGAACACCGGGGAGCTGTTTTTT. The whole variable domain, filled in from reference TRBV5-1 and TRBJ2-2, reads KAGVTQTPRYLIKTRGQQVTLSCSPISGHRSVSWYQQTPGQGLQFLFEYFSETQRNKGNFPGRFSGRQFSNSRSEMNVSTLELGDSALYLCASSLLGNTGELFFGEGSRLTVL.

The CDR3 loop reads CASQKTTLVSGELFF. CDR3 in DNA: TGTGCCAGCCAAAAAACCACACTAGTCTCCGGGGAGCTGTTTTTT. The rearrangement uses TRBV6-5 and TRBJ2-2, with TRBD2 as a possible D gene (5 bases). This CDR3 comprises 15 residues. Germline lookup yields CDR1 MNHEY and CDR2 SVGAGI. Trimming shortened V by 8 bases and J by 6 bases, and 19 bases separated the two germline ends.

This clonotype came up a few times. The rearrangement links TRBV6-2 or TRBV6-3 to TRBJ2-1; 9 nucleotides line up with TRBD1. CDR1 MNHEY and CDR2 SVGEGT come from the germline V gene. The CDR3 spans 14 residues. V gave up 0 bases and J gave up 9 bases; unmatched junction bases: 3. CDR3 loop: CASSYSTGGGEQFF. CDR3 coding DNA: TGTGCCAGCAGTTACTCCACAGGGGGCGGTGAGCAGTTCTTC.